This record looks at one TCR beta chain sequence and its context. The CDR3 runs to 14 residues. V lost 4 bases and J lost 7; bases outside the gene matches: 6. Germline lookup yields CDR1 SGHNT and CDR2 YENEEA. The sample comes from a study of sequential checkpoint blockade in melanoma. Regarding treatment: randomized to nivolumab then ipilimumab (arm A) or the reverse (arm B). Assay: immunoSEQ multiplex PCR; the TCRdb copy retains only in-frame clones and omits some. The repertoire holds around 20,000 clones, roughly 76% seen once, with under 30% in the top ten. The specimen comprised CD8+ T cells sorted from blood (inferred from file names), sampled from a patient given nivolumab and ipilimumab in sequence. This clonotype originated in a human donor with melanoma. This chain joins TRBV11-3 and TRBJ2-1; TRBD2 agrees at 8 bases. CDR3: CASSSRLAPNEQFF. The CDR3 region has the DNA TGTGCCAGCAGCTCACGACTAGCGCCGAATGAGCAGTTCTTC.